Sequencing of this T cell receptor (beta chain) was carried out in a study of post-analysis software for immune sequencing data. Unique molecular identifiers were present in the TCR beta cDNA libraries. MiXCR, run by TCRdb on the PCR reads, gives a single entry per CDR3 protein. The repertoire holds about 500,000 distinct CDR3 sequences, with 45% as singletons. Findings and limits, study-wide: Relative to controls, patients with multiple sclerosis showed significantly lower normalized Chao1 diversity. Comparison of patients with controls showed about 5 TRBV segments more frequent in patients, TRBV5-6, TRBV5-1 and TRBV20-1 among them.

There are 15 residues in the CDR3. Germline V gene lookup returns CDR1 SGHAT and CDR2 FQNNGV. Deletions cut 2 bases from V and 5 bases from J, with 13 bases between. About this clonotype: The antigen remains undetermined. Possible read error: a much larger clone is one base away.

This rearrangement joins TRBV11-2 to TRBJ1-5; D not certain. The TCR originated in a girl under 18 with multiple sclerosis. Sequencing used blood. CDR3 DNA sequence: TGTGCCAGCAGCTTATGGTGGGCTGAGGATCAGCCCCAGCATTTT. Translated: CASSLWWAEDQPQHF.